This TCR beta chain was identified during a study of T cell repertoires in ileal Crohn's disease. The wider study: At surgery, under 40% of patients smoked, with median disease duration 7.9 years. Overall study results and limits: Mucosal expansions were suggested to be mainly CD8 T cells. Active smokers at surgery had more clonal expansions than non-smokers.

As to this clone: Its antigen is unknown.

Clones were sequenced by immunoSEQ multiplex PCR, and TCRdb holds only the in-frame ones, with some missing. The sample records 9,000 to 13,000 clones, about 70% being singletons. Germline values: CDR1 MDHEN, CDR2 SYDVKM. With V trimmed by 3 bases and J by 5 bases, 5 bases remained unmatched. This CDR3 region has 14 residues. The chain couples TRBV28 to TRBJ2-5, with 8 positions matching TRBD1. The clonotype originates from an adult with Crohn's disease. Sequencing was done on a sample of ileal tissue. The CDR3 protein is CASSFRTGHETQYF. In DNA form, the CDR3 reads TGTGCCAGCAGTTTCCGGACAGGGCATGAGACCCAGTACTTC.